This TCR beta chain derives from a study of T cells in localized non-small cell lung cancer. Broader study findings: The study linked higher blood T cell density to longer overall survival. Exceeding tumor, uninvolved adjacent lung had the highest T cell clonality. Owing to sequencing of a solitary tumor region, heterogeneity cannot be discounted. Adjacent lung had a median approximately 57 of the 100 largest tumor clones.

Worth noting for this clone: Its specificity is unknown.

This CDR3 comprises 15 residues. Germline V gives CDR1 SGHNT, CDR2 YYREEE (reference sequence). Trimming took 3 bases from V and 2 from J, leaving 12 bases between them. Data came from immunoSEQ multiplex PCR; TCRdb stores just in-frame clones and leaves some out. The sample yields tens of thousands of clones, more than 75% seen once. Sequences were derived from peripheral blood, sampled before any cancer treatment. The clonotype originates from a female donor at least 60 years old with stage I lung adenocarcinoma. This rearrangement joins TRBV5-4 to TRBJ2-4, with a tentative D call TRBD2 (6 bases). Here the CDR3 DNA reads TGTGCCAGCAGCTCGTCGGGAGCACCCAAAAACATTCAGTACTTC. Encoded protein: CASSSSGAPKNIQYF.